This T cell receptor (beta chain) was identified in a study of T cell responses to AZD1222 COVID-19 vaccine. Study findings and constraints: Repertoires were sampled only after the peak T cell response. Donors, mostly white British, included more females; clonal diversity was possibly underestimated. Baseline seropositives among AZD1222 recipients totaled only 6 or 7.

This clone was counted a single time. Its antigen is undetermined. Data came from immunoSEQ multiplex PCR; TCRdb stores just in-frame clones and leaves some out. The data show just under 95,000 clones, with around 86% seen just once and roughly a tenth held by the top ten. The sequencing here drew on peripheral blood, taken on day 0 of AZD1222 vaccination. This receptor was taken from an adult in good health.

This chain's CDR3 is CASSQTKNPATNEKLFF. The CDR3 DNA reads TGTGCCAGCAGCCAAACTAAGAACCCCGCAACTAATGAAAAACTGTTTTTT. This chain joins TRBV3-1 (or the pseudogene TRBV3-2) and TRBJ1-4; D not resolved. V lost 2 bases and J 0 bases, leaving 13 bases between the germline ends. This CDR3 is built from 17 residues. CDR1 is LGHDT, CDR2 YNNKEL, per germline (reference sequence).